The text below deals with one TCR beta chain. As yet, its antigen is unknown. V dropped 0 bases and J dropped 3; count of bases not matched to a gene: 4. This CDR3 comprises 15 residues. CDR1 is WNHNN, CDR2 SYGVQD, per germline (reference sequence). Extraction also yielded germline DNA, while blood RNA was obtained from unsorted whole blood. Researchers generated TCR beta cDNA from roughly 500 ng of total RNA, relying on a constant-region primer. Slightly modified ARM-PCR served as the procedure for the TCR beta libraries. These libraries came from three rounds of nested multiplex PCR. With TRBV1-TRBV30 forward primers and a C-beta reverse primer, the first two PCR rounds were run for about 10 cycles each. MiXCR was run by TCRdb on the multiplex PCR reads, yielding one entry per CDR3 protein. The table records 300,000 to 350,000 distinct CDR3 sequences, less than 65% of them present only once. This record comes from a study of tumor-infiltrating lymphocytes in primary liver carcinoma. Findings and caveats of the study: A significantly higher top-250-clone fraction was found in tumors than in blood (p = 0.039).

Sequencing was carried out using peripheral blood. The sequence was collected from a middle-aged man with primary liver carcinoma and hepatitis B virus infection. This chain joins TRBV10-1 and TRBJ2-7, with 8 bases matching TRBD2. The CDR3 here is CASSESASGFYEQYF. In DNA form, the CDR3 reads TGCGCCAGCAGTGAGTCAGCTAGCGGGTTCTACGAGCAGTACTTC.